The 21 T cell receptor beta chains below all came from one sample that was sequenced in a study of siplizumab effects on memory and regulatory T cells. Some clones are missing from TCRdb's copy, which holds only in-frame ones; the method was immunoSEQ multiplex PCR. Of roughly 100,000 clones detected, roughly 90% appear once; the ten largest clones hold more than 0.95%. Sequenced sample: CD4+ T cells sorted from blood. Receptors originate from a human donor in good health.

This clone was observed a single time. This chain links TRBV27 with TRBJ2-3; D not certain. Germline V lookup: CDR1 MNHEY, CDR2 SMNVEV (reference sequence). The CDR3 is 12 amino acids. V lost 2 bases and J lost 2, with 2 bases in between. In DNA, the CDR3 is TGTGCCAGCAGTTTAACCACAGATACGCAGTATTTT. This codes for CASSLTTDTQYF.

The chain couples TRBV30 to TRBJ2-7; possibly TRBD1 for D (5 bases). V lost 8 bases and J lost 0, with 11 bases in between. The germline V gene has CDR1 GTSNPN and CDR2 SVGIG (reference sequence). This CDR3 is 12 amino acids long. CDR3 DNA: TGTGCCGGGGCCGGTTTCTCCTACGAGCAGTACTTC. It is translated as CAGAGFSYEQYF.

This CDR3 is CASSFGQGYTEAFF. The CDR3 nucleotides are TGTGCCAGCAGTTTTGGCCAGGGGTACACTGAAGCTTTCTTT. The chain links TRBV27 to TRBJ1-1, with a possible D match to TRBD1 (6 bases). V gave up 3 bases and J gave up 3 bases, with 11 bases separating them. Germline assignment: CDR1 MNHEY and CDR2 SMNVEV (reference sequence). This CDR3 is built from 14 residues.

The gene calls are TRBV7-9 and TRBJ2-2; a possible D gene is TRBD1 (5 bases). Germline CDR1 SEHNR, CDR2 FQNEAQ (reference sequence). The CDR3 covers 13 residues. Trimming removed 3 bases from V and 7 bases from J, with 9 bases in between. The CDR3 DNA sequence: TGTGCCAGCAGCTTGCCCAGGGTCGGGGAGCTGTTTTTT. This encodes CASSLPRVGELFF.

This sequence joins TRBV30 and TRBJ2-1; D is unresolved. V was pared by 5 bases and J by 3 bases, with 8 bases between. Germline CDR1 reads GTSNPN; CDR2 reads SVGIG (reference sequence). This CDR3 is built from 12 residues. The CDR3 nucleotides are TGTGCCTGGGGTCGGGTCTACAATGAGCAGTTCTTC. Translating gives CAWGRVYNEQFF.

The chain links TRBV7-3 to TRBJ2-5; unclear D gene. This CDR3 region has 13 residues. Germline-derived CDR1 and CDR2 are SGHTA and FQGTGA. V was pared by 4 bases and J by 5 bases, with 11 bases between. This chain's CDR3 is CASSSTTGETQYF. DNA of the CDR3: TGTGCCAGCAGCTCTACCACCGGGGAGACCCAGTACTTC.

This chain connects TRBV27 to TRBJ2-4; the match to TRBD1 covers 8 bases. Trimming at V came to 8 bases and at J to 4 bases, leaving 1 base not matched to a gene. The CDR3 consists of 12 residues. Germline CDR1 is MNHEY and CDR2 is SMNVEV (reference sequence). CDR3 amino acids: CASRTGKNIQYF. The CDR3 region has the DNA TGTGCCAGCCGGACAGGGAAAAACATTCAGTACTTC.

The chain employs TRBV6-5 and TRBJ2-1, with D hard to call. The CDR3 consists of 11 residues. The germline gives CDR1 MNHEY, CDR2 SVGAGI. The germline V and J ends were trimmed by 7 bases and 9 bases, with 10 bases remaining between them. CDR3 residues: CASTRAGEQFF. In nucleotides, the CDR3 is TGTGCCAGCACGAGAGCTGGTGAGCAGTTCTTC.

This chain uses TRBV20-1 with TRBJ2-5, with D perhaps TRBD2 (5 bases). This CDR3 has 11 residues. Deletions cut 3 bases from V and 6 bases from J, with 8 bases between. Per germline, CDR1 DFQATT and CDR2 SNEGSKA (reference sequence). This chain's CDR3 is CSASFGKTQYF. CDR3 nucleotide sequence: TGCAGTGCTAGCTTCGGGAAGACCCAGTACTTC.

The rearrangement uses TRBV7-3 and TRBJ1-2, with 7 bases aligning to TRBD1. Trimming cost V 8 bases and J 2 bases; bases outside gene matches: 5. The length of the CDR3 is 13 residues. Germline CDR1 and CDR2: SGHTA and FQGTGA. The CDR3: CASAQDRNYGYTF. The CDR3 DNA is TGTGCCAGCGCTCAGGACAGGAACTATGGCTACACCTTC.

The chain is built from TRBV5-1 and TRBJ2-1, with D possibly matching TRBD1 (6 bases). V was trimmed by 0 bases and J by 7 bases, leaving 14 bases between them. The CDR3 spans 15 residues. CDR1 SGHRS and CDR2 YFSETQ come from the germline V gene. Written as DNA, the CDR3 is TGCGCCAGCAGCTTGGTTTTAGGGACACTGAATGAGCAGTTCTTC. Amino acids: CASSLVLGTLNEQFF.

This clone occurred once. V and J are TRBV7-9 and TRBJ2-3; 8 bases are shared with TRBD1. The CDR3 has 16 amino acids. Germline loops: CDR1 SEHNR, CDR2 FQNEAQ (reference sequence). V shed 5 bases and J 2 bases; nucleotides not matched to a gene: 9. The CDR3 spells CASSRGQGITTDTQYF. For the CDR3, the DNA is TGTGCCAGCAGCCGTGGACAGGGAATAACCACAGATACGCAGTATTTT. Using reference TRBV7-9 and TRBJ2-3 for the parts outside the CDR3, the full variable domain is DTGVSQNPRHKITKRGQNVTFRCDPISEHNRLYWYRQTLGQGPEFLTYFQNEAQLEKSRLLSDRFSAERPKGSFSTLEIQRTEQGDSAMYLCASSRGQGITTDTQYFGPGTRLTVL.

The chain carries TRBV9 and TRBJ2-3; D not certain. This CDR3 is 15 amino acids long. From germline, CDR1 is SGDLS and CDR2 YYNGEE. V was shortened by 6 bases and J by 3 bases, with 17 bases between the two germline ends. Written as DNA, the CDR3 is TGTGCCAGCAACGCTTACCTGGAAATGACAGATACGCAGTATTTT. It codes for CASNAYLEMTDTQYF.

This sequence joins TRBV11-2 and TRBJ2-5; D unclear. This CDR3 region has 15 residues. V lost 2 bases and J 5 bases, leaving 15 bases between the germline ends. The germline V gene encodes CDR1 SGHAT and CDR2 FQNNGV. CDR3 loop: CASSLLRSGLETQYF. DNA of the CDR3: TGTGCCAGCAGCTTATTACGGTCAGGCCTCGAGACCCAGTACTTC.

This clone was counted a few times. The chain has TRBV29-1 and TRBJ2-5; TRBD1 agrees at 7 bases. The germline V gene encodes CDR1 SQVTM and CDR2 ANQGSEA. This CDR3 has 12 residues. The ends lost 6 bases at V and 6 bases at J; junction bases unmatched: 7. CDR3 DNA: TGCAGCGTCTTACAGGGGCCCCAGACCCAGTACTTC. Translating gives CSVLQGPQTQYF.

The chain uses TRBV5-5 and TRBJ1-5; D not resolved. The CDR3 loop spans 14 amino acids. V was cut by 4 bases and J by 4 bases, with 12 bases left in between. The germline CDR1 and CDR2 sequences are SGHKS and YYEKEE (reference sequence). The CDR3 reads CASSRMDGNQPQHF. DNA of the CDR3: TGTGCCAGCAGCCGCATGGACGGGAATCAGCCCCAGCATTTT.

This clone occurred once. The chain recombines TRBV14 with TRBJ2-1; D not certain. The CDR3 extends over 14 amino acids. Per germline, CDR1 SGHDN and CDR2 FVKESK. The V gene lost 4 bases and the J gene lost 3 bases, with 10 bases spanning the gap. The CDR3, as DNA: TGTGCCAGCAGCCGAGCACAACTCTACAATGAGCAGTTCTTC. Amino acid sequence: CASSRAQLYNEQFF.

Comment on this clone: This same CDR3 is encoded by further DNA sequences in the sample. The gene calls are TRBV20-1 and TRBJ2-7, with D maybe TRBD1 (5 bases). Germline CDR1 reads DFQATT; CDR2 reads SNEGSKA (reference sequence). Trimming removed 6 bases at V and 1 base at J, with 7 bases between. There are 11 residues in the CDR3. CDR3 residues: CSARQSYEQYF. The DNA for the CDR3 is TGCAGTGCACGACAGTCCTACGAGCAGTACTTC.

The chain combines TRBV5-1 with TRBJ2-1; unclear D gene. The CDR3 is made up of 16 amino acids. CDR1 SGHRS and CDR2 YFSETQ come from the germline V gene. V dropped 0 bases and J dropped 0 bases, with 10 bases sitting between them. The chain's CDR3 is CASSLDQGISYNEQFF. The CDR3 DNA reads TGCGCCAGCAGCTTGGATCAAGGCATCTCCTACAATGAGCAGTTCTTC.

The chain combines TRBV11-1 with TRBJ2-3; TRBD1 aligns across 7 bases. CDR3 length: 17 residues. CDR1 is SGHAT and CDR2 is FQDESV in the germline V gene (reference sequence). With 2 bases clipped from V and 2 bases from J, the junction kept 10 bases outside the gene matches. CDR3: CASSLPPNRGATDTQYF. The CDR3 bases are TGTGCCAGCAGCTTACCACCGAACAGGGGCGCCACAGATACGCAGTATTTT.

The CDR3 protein is CASSTPQGGGNEKLFF. Here the CDR3 DNA reads TGTGCCAGCTCAACCCCACAAGGGGGCGGCAATGAAAAACTGTTTTTT. The chain recombines TRBV18 with TRBJ1-4, with 7 bases identical to TRBD1. V was clipped by 5 bases and J by 5 bases; unmatched bases: 11. Germline V gene lookup returns CDR1 KGHSH and CDR2 LQKENI. The CDR3 is 16 residues long. Combining the CDR3 with reference TRBV18 and TRBJ1-4 gives the whole variable domain NAGVMQNPRHLVRRRGQEARLRCSPMKGHSHVYWYRQLPEEGLKFMVYLQKENIIDESGMPKERFSAEFPKEGPSILRIQQVVRGDSAAYFCASSTPQGGGNEKLFFGSGTQLSVL.